This entry is about one TCR beta chain. The CDR3 runs 16 residues. Germline values: CDR1 MGHRA, CDR2 YSYEKL. Germline trimming cut 4 bases from V and 5 bases from J; bases unmatched to any gene: 9. These data belong to a study of response to subunit inactivated influenza vaccine. Each CDR3 protein is one row after TCRdb ran MiXCR on the RT-PCR reads. Here the sample spans about half a million distinct CDR3 sequences, around 25% being singletons. Sequencing used CD4+ T cells sorted from PBMCs, obtained 4 to 6 days after vaccination. The V and J genes are TRBV4-1 and TRBJ2-3; 10 positions agree with TRBD1. This TCR came from a man aged 45 to 65 who received an inactivated influenza vaccine. Here the CDR3 reads CASSRLTGGGGDTQYF. The CDR3 region has the DNA TGCGCCAGCAGCCGCCTGACAGGGGGCGGTGGAGATACGCAGTATTTT.